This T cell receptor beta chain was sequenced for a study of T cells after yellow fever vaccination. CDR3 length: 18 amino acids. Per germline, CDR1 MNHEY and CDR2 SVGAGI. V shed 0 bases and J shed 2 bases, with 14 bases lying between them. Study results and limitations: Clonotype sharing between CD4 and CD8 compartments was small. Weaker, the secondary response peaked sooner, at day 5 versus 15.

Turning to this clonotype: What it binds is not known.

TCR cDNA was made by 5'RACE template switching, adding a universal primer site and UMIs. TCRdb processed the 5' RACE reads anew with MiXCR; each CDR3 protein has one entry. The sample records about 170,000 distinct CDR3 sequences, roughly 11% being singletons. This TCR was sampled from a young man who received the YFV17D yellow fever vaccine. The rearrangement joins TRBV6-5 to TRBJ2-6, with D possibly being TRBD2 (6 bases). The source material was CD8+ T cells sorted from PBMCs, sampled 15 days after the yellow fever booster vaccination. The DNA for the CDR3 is TGTGCCAGCAGTTACTCGAGATTGTGGGGGGCTGGGGCCAACGTCCTGACTTTC. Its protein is CASSYSRLWGAGANVLTF.